The following is a T cell receptor beta chain sequence with its context. These data belong to a study of T cell responses to AZD1222 COVID-19 vaccine. Germline CDR1 is SGHAT and CDR2 is FQNNGV. V lost 4 bases to trimming and J lost 4 bases; unmatched junction nucleotides: 9. This CDR3 region has 18 residues. The method was immunoSEQ multiplex PCR; TCRdb's version includes in-frame clones alone and lacks a portion of them. The table shows 140,000 to 150,000 clones, with around 91% occurring only once. The material was peripheral blood, obtained on day 0 of AZD1222 vaccination. The TCR was taken from an adult in good health. This chain connects TRBV11-2 to TRBJ2-4, with 14 bases lining up with TRBD2. CDR3 coding DNA: TGTGCCAGCAGCTCCTTGAGACTAGCGGGGGGGCCAAAAAACATTCAGTACTTC. Translating it yields CASSSLRLAGGPKNIQYF.